This TCR beta chain was captured by sequencing in a study of T cell repertoires in cytomegalovirus infection. A single record per CDR3 protein comes from TCRdb applying MiXCR to the reads. The sample has 650,000 to 900,000 distinct CDR3 sequences, approximately 32% seen once. This clonotype appeared a few times. Its specificity is not known. The TCR sequence derives from a human donor in good health (CMV status not recorded). Some clones in this sample may be carry-over from other donors' samples. The starting material was cultured CD8+ T cells from PBMCs, obtained from culture after CMV antigen stimulation.

The CDR3 spells CASSLELAGGTGELFF. CDR3 DNA sequence: TGTGCCAGCAGTTTAGAACTAGCGGGGGGGACCGGGGAGCTGTTTTTT. The chain links TRBV12-3 or TRBV12-4 to TRBJ2-2, with 13 bases identical to TRBD2. This CDR3 spans 16 amino acids. Unmatched junction bases numbered 1, after V lost 1 base and J lost 5 bases.